The T cell receptor (beta chain) described here comes from a study of T cell responses to AZD1222 COVID-19 vaccine. Overall study results and limits: After the peak T cell response, and only then, were repertoires sampled.

On this clone itself: Antigen specificity is unknown.

The CDR3 sequence is 13 residues long. Per the germline V gene, CDR1 is GTSNPN and CDR2 is SVGIG (reference sequence). With 7 bases clipped from V and 7 bases from J, the junction kept 10 bases outside the gene matches. Profiled with immunoSEQ multiplex PCR; TCRdb holds only in-frame clones, not every one. The data contain around 140,000 clones, 80% to 90% of them seen just once; the ten biggest clones take up more than 1.5%. The sequences come from peripheral blood, collected on day 0 of AZD1222 vaccination. J is TRBJ1-1 and V is TRBV30; the match to TRBD1 covers 9 bases. This sequence was found in an adult in good health. CDR3 residues: CASRDRGRLEAFF. CDR3 sequence (DNA): TGTGCCTCGAGAGACAGGGGGAGACTTGAAGCTTTCTTT.